These 32 T cell receptor beta chains share one sample of origin, sequenced in a study of Ad26.COV2.S vaccination and SARS-CoV-2 variants. Sequencing used immunoSEQ multiplex PCR; TCRdb keeps in-frame clones, though not all of them. This table has 350,000 to 400,000 clones, around nine tenths appearing once. Treatment denoted: over 15 received Ad26.COV2.S at low or high dose, single or two shots; about 5 received placebo; per-sample allocation not given. Day 63 after the first vaccine or placebo injection was the time point for sampling. The input for sequencing was peripheral blood, taken in a trial of Ad26.COV2.S vaccine versus placebo. The receptor source for this set is a person between 18 and 59 years old who received the Ad26.COV2.S COVID-19 vaccine or a placebo.

V and J are TRBV27 and TRBJ1-6; D is undetermined. V lost 5 bases and J 3 bases, leaving 17 bases between the germline ends. The CDR3 is 17 amino acids. Looked up from germline, CDR1 is MNHEY and CDR2 is SMNVEV (reference sequence). The CDR3 region is CASSSRVEVFYNSPLHF. The CDR3 nucleotides are TGTGCCAGCAGTAGTCGGGTAGAGGTTTTCTATAATTCACCCCTCCACTTT.

This chain connects TRBV4-1 to TRBJ2-2; D is possibly TRBD1 (6 bases). V lost 3 bases and J 1 base, leaving 12 bases between the germline ends. CDR1 is MGHRA, CDR2 YSYEKL, per germline. The CDR3 has 16 amino acids. CDR3 in amino acids: CASSQASTGNTGELFF. CDR3 nucleotide sequence: TGCGCCAGCAGCCAGGCCTCGACAGGGAACACCGGGGAGCTGTTTTTT.

This sequence joins TRBV5-1 and TRBJ1-4; no clear D gene. Germline CDR1 reads SGHRS; CDR2 reads YFSETQ. The CDR3 runs 17 residues. V was shortened by 4 bases and J by 0 bases, with 16 bases between the two germline ends. DNA for the CDR3: TGCGCCAGCAGCCTAGGACGGGTTAGAGCAACTAATGAAAAACTGTTTTTT. Translated, it gives CASSLGRVRATNEKLFF. The full variable domain, with the rest looked up from reference TRBV5-1 and TRBJ1-4, is KAGVTQTPRYLIKTRGQQVTLSCSPISGHRSVSWYQQTPGQGLQFLFEYFSETQRNKGNFPGRFSGRQFSNSRSEMNVSTLELGDSALYLCASSLGRVRATNEKLFFGSGTQLSVL.

This chain joins TRBV27 and TRBJ1-1, with D possibly matching TRBD1 (5 bases). CDR3 length: 16 amino acids. Trimming stripped 2 bases from V and 0 bases from J, with 13 bases between. Germline V CDR1 and CDR2: MNHEY, SMNVEV (reference sequence). The CDR3 region has the DNA TGTGCCAGCAGTTTAGCGAGGGGTATCATGAACACTGAAGCTTTCTTT. Its protein product is CASSLARGIMNTEAFF.

V usage is TRBV14 and J usage is TRBJ1-2; the D gene is possibly TRBD1 (5 bases). Germline lookup yields CDR1 SGHDN and CDR2 FVKESK. The CDR3 has 11 amino acids. V shed 5 bases and J shed 6 bases, with 7 bases lying between them. The CDR3 sequence: CASSGANGYTF. DNA of the CDR3: TGTGCCAGCAGCGGGGCGAATGGCTACACCTTC.

The chain joins TRBV15 to TRBJ1-1, with 10 nucleotides matching TRBD1. V lost 3 bases, J lost 3 bases, and 7 bases stayed unmatched. Germline V gene data show CDR1 as LNHNV and CDR2 as YYDKDF (reference sequence). There are 16 residues in the CDR3. CDR3 amino acids: CATSRTRTGGDTEAFF. CDR3 bases: TGTGCCACCAGCAGGACTCGGACAGGGGGTGACACTGAAGCTTTCTTT.

V is TRBV19 and J is TRBJ2-1, with 12 bases matching TRBD2. The germline V gene has CDR1 LNHDA and CDR2 SQIVND (reference sequence). This CDR3 is 16 amino acids long. V lost 1 base to trimming and J lost 9 bases; unmatched junction nucleotides: 7. CDR3 amino acids: CASSIVRTSGVGEQFF. The CDR3 region has the DNA TGTGCCAGTAGTATAGTGCGGACTAGCGGGGTCGGTGAGCAGTTCTTC.

The chain links TRBV6-5 to TRBJ2-7, with 7 bases matching TRBD1. V dropped 7 bases and J dropped 7; count of bases not matched to a gene: 16. Germline values: CDR1 MNHEY, CDR2 SVGAGI. The CDR3 spans 15 residues. The CDR3 DNA reads as TGTGCCAGCAAGAAGTTTCGACAGGGCATTTGGGAGCAGTACTTC. The encoded protein is CASKKFRQGIWEQYF.

The J gene is TRBJ1-4, the V gene TRBV19; 10 bases are a match to TRBD1. The germline V gene has CDR1 LNHDA and CDR2 SQIVND (reference sequence). The CDR3 has 16 amino acids. V shed 3 bases and J 6 bases; nucleotides not matched to a gene: 7. The CDR3 region has the DNA TGTGCCAGTAGTATCCTCCCCGGGACAGGGGATGAAAAACTGTTTTTT. It specifies CASSILPGTGDEKLFF.

V and J are TRBV18 and TRBJ1-4, with D uncertain. CDR1 and CDR2 (germline): KGHSH, LQKENI. The CDR3 has 12 residues. Between the trimmed V and J ends, which lost 3 bases and 7 bases, there was a span of 6 bases. CDR3 amino acids: CASSPAGEKLFF. CDR3 DNA: TGTGCCAGCTCACCCGCCGGTGAAAAACTGTTTTTT.

CDR3 loop: CASSEYPGGTDTQYF. CDR3 DNA: TGTGCCAGCAGTGAATATCCCGGGGGCACAGATACGCAGTATTTT. V and J are TRBV25-1 and TRBJ2-3, with D possibly TRBD2 on 5 matching bases. CDR3 length equals 15 residues. Trimming shortened V by 0 bases and J by 1 base, and 8 bases separated the two germline ends. Germline-derived CDR1 and CDR2 are MGHDK and SYGVNS.

The CDR3 DNA sequence: TGTGCCAGCAGTTACTCAGAGCAAGTCAATAGCTACACCTTC. Protein product: CASSYSEQVNSYTF. The V and J genes are TRBV6-5 and TRBJ1-2; no firm D call. Looked up from germline, CDR1 is MNHEY and CDR2 is SVGAGI. Deletions cut 0 bases from V and 9 bases from J, with 14 bases between. CDR3 size: 14 residues.

For this clone: Other nucleotide sequences in the sample specify the same CDR3. The chain is built from TRBV15 and TRBJ1-3; D may be TRBD1 (6 bases). Trimming removed 0 bases from V and 2 bases from J, with 8 bases in between. The CDR3 sequence is 15 residues long. Germline values: CDR1 LNHNV, CDR2 YYDKDF (reference sequence). This CDR3 is CATSRDRGAGNTIYF. Here the CDR3 DNA reads TGTGCCACCAGCAGAGATAGGGGGGCTGGAAACACCATATATTTT.

The chain employs TRBV27 and TRBJ2-1, with TRBD2 matching 10 bases. CDR1 and CDR2 from the germline V gene are MNHEY and SMNVEV (reference sequence). CDR3 length: 19 residues. V shed 6 bases, J shed 0 bases, and the junction held 14 bases outside the gene matches. The CDR3 DNA is TGTGCCAGCAGATATTCGAGAGCGGGGGGGCCCCCCTCCTACAATGAGCAGTTCTTC. Protein sequence: CASRYSRAGGPPSYNEQFF.

This clone has only one observation. The chain couples TRBV4-1 to TRBJ1-5; D unclear. The CDR3 sequence is 16 residues long. V dropped 0 bases and J dropped 7 bases, with 16 bases sitting between them. The V gene's germline CDR1 is MGHRA and CDR2 YSYEKL. CDR3 bases: TGCGCCAGCAGCCAAGAGCTCAGTCTTGAAGCCCAGCCCCAGCATTTT. It yields the protein CASSQELSLEAQPQHF.

The chain uses TRBV7-9 and TRBJ1-1; D perhaps matches TRBD1 (5 bases). The CDR3 consists of 14 residues. V was shortened by 6 bases and J by 3 bases, with 14 bases between the two germline ends. Germline values: CDR1 SEHNR, CDR2 FQNEAQ (reference sequence). The CDR3 nucleotides are TGTGCCAGCAGTCCACGGGACGGGCACACTGAAGCTTTCTTT. Protein product: CASSPRDGHTEAFF.

This clone showed up just once. The chain links TRBV6-6 to TRBJ1-1; unclear D gene. This CDR3 spans 14 amino acids. V lost 2 bases, J lost 1 base, and 8 bases lay in between. The germline V gene encodes CDR1 MNHNY and CDR2 SVGAGI (reference sequence). CDR3: CASSYPERNTEAFF. DNA of the CDR3: TGTGCCAGCAGTTACCCAGAACGGAACACTGAAGCTTTCTTT.

The gene calls are TRBV5-1 and TRBJ1-1; D is perhaps TRBD1 (5 bases). Germline loops: CDR1 SGHRS, CDR2 YFSETQ. This CDR3 has 15 residues. Trimming took 1 base from V and 0 from J, leaving 10 bases between them. The CDR3 region is CASSLSQGMNTEAFF. The CDR3 DNA reads TGCGCCAGCAGCTTGTCCCAGGGCATGAACACTGAAGCTTTCTTT. Full variable domain (remainder filled in from reference TRBV5-1 and TRBJ1-1): KAGVTQTPRYLIKTRGQQVTLSCSPISGHRSVSWYQQTPGQGLQFLFEYFSETQRNKGNFPGRFSGRQFSNSRSEMNVSTLELGDSALYLCASSLSQGMNTEAFFGQGTRLTVV.

This chain uses TRBV6-1 with TRBJ1-5; no firm D call. Trimming shortened V by 0 bases and J by 6 bases, and 9 bases separated the two germline ends. The CDR3 is 14 amino acids. Germline CDR1 and CDR2: MNHNS and SASEGT. This CDR3 is CASSEAIELQPQHF. In nucleotides, the CDR3 is TGTGCCAGCAGTGAAGCGATAGAGCTTCAGCCCCAGCATTTT.

The genes are TRBV4-1 and TRBJ1-5; D gene uncertain. The germline V and J ends were trimmed by 1 base and 5 bases, with 9 bases remaining between them. In germline, CDR1 is MGHRA, CDR2 YSYEKL. The CDR3 sequence is 14 residues long. The DNA of the CDR3 is TGCGCCAGCAGCCAAGTACGGGTCGATCAGCCCCAGCATTTT. This gives the protein CASSQVRVDQPQHF.

This chain connects TRBV10-3 to TRBJ2-5, with D possibly matching TRBD2 (5 bases). CDR3 length equals 13 residues. V gave up 5 bases and J gave up 2 bases, with 9 bases separating them. Germline lookup yields CDR1 ENHRY and CDR2 SYGVKD. CDR3 sequence reads: CAISWTQQETQYF. The CDR3 DNA is TGTGCCATCAGTTGGACTCAACAAGAGACCCAGTACTTC.

V gene TRBV5-1 combines with J gene TRBJ1-2; D is unclear. Trimming removed 0 bases at V and 8 bases at J, with 5 bases between. Germline-derived CDR1 and CDR2 are SGHRS and YFSETQ. The CDR3 runs to 11 residues. The CDR3 region is CASSLDSGYTF. CDR3 DNA sequence: TGCGCCAGCAGCTTGGATAGCGGCTACACCTTC.

This clone was counted only a few times. The J gene is TRBJ2-2, the V gene TRBV4-1, with D hard to call. Germline CDR1 reads MGHRA; CDR2 reads YSYEKL. The CDR3 loop spans 14 amino acids. Trimming shortened V by 4 bases and J by 4 bases, and 10 bases separated the two germline ends. The DNA of the CDR3 is TGCGCCAGCAGCCTTAGACCGTCCACCGGGGAGCTGTTTTTT. Translating it yields CASSLRPSTGELFF.

The gene calls are TRBV5-4 and TRBJ2-7, with TRBD1 identical over 7 bases. The CDR3 covers 17 residues. V lost 0 bases to trimming and J lost 5 bases; unmatched junction nucleotides: 14. Germline V lookup: CDR1 SGHNT, CDR2 YYREEE (reference sequence). The CDR3 bases are TGTGCCAGCAGCTTGGATTCCCCCCGACAGGGTCAAGACGAGCAGTACTTC. Encoded protein: CASSLDSPRQGQDEQYF.

The chain links TRBV15 to TRBJ2-1; D perhaps matches TRBD2 (5 bases). The germline V and J ends were trimmed by 1 base and 4 bases, with 17 bases remaining between them. Per germline, CDR1 LNHNV and CDR2 YYDKDF (reference sequence). This CDR3 comprises 17 residues. CDR3 amino acids: CATSRAPPGRGYNEQFF. DNA of the CDR3: TGTGCCACCAGCAGAGCCCCTCCGGGTCGGGGTTACAATGAGCAGTTCTTC.

The V call is TRBV5-1, the J call TRBJ2-5; D possibly corresponds to TRBD2 (8 bases). The CDR3 is made up of 17 amino acids. Germline CDR1 reads SGHRS; CDR2 reads YFSETQ. The ends were cut back, 1 base at V and 4 bases at J, with 20 bases in the middle. For the CDR3, the DNA is TGCGCCAGCAGCTTGCAGGGGGGATCCGGGAGGGGAGAGACCCAGTACTTC. This encodes CASSLQGGSGRGETQYF.

The chain employs TRBV6-6 and TRBJ1-5; D not resolved. From germline, CDR1 is MNHNY and CDR2 SVGAGI (reference sequence). V dropped 9 bases and J dropped 2 bases, with 14 bases sitting between them. There are 14 residues in the CDR3. The CDR3 DNA is TGTGCCAGTCGGGGTGTTGCGGGCAATCAGCCCCAGCATTTT. This translates into CASRGVAGNQPQHF.

V and J are TRBV27 and TRBJ2-1; 12 bases align to TRBD2. Trimming took 6 bases from V and 5 from J; bases not matched to a gene: 8. The CDR3 loop spans 16 amino acids. Germline V gene lookup returns CDR1 MNHEY and CDR2 SMNVEV (reference sequence). The CDR3 DNA reads as TGTGCCAGCAGGGAGACTAGCGGGGGCTATCACAATGAGCAGTTCTTC. Translated, it gives CASRETSGGYHNEQFF.

The chain is built from TRBV5-1 and TRBJ2-1; 8 nucleotides align to TRBD1. V gave up 4 bases and J gave up 8 bases; unmatched junction bases: 8. Germline-derived CDR1 and CDR2 are SGHRS and YFSETQ. The CDR3 totals 14 residues. Here the CDR3 reads CASSQRTGSDEQFF. In nucleotides, the CDR3 is TGCGCCAGCAGCCAGAGGACAGGGTCCGATGAGCAGTTCTTC.

This clone appeared a single time. V gene TRBV3-1 (or the pseudogene TRBV3-2) combines with J gene TRBJ2-7, with D tentatively TRBD1 (5 bases). The CDR3 is 15 amino acids. Trimming removed 0 bases at V and 7 bases at J, with 16 bases between. Germline loops: CDR1 LGHDT, CDR2 YNNKEL (reference sequence). The CDR3 here is CASSQDAAGWWEQYF. Here the CDR3 DNA reads TGTGCCAGCAGCCAAGACGCGGCAGGGTGGTGGGAGCAGTACTTC.

Comments on this clone: Other nucleotide sequences from this sample produce the same CDR3. The CDR3 bases are TGTGCCAGCAGCGTGGGGTCGAACACTGAAGCTTTCTTT. Residues: CASSVGSNTEAFF. The rearrangement uses TRBV9 and TRBJ1-1; D gene ambiguous. This CDR3 comprises 13 residues. Germline CDR1 reads SGDLS; CDR2 reads YYNGEE. Trimming stripped 2 bases from V and 1 base from J, with 6 bases between.

V gene TRBV5-3 combines with J gene TRBJ2-2, with 8 bases that match TRBD2. TRBV5-3 is known as an ORF, though its function is uncertain. Trimming took 4 bases from V and 2 from J; bases not matched to a gene: 7. CDR3 length: 16 residues. CDR3 nucleotide sequence: TGTGCCAGAAGCGGGCCACGGGAGGGAAACACCGGGGAGCTGTTTTTT. It translates to CARSGPREGNTGELFF.